The rows below give T cell receptor beta chains drawn from one sample of a study of shared clonotypes between healthy human individuals. TCRdb keeps only in-frame clones here, not all; method: immunoSEQ multiplex PCR. The sample includes fewer than 850,000 clones, roughly 87% of them seen just once. The source material was memory CD8+ T cells from PBMCs. The receptor set was obtained from a man aged 18 to 30 in good health. Some clones in this sample may be carry-over from other donors' samples. Each CDR3 is given with its conserved first and last residue. D genes are given only for firm matches. Clone sizes are given selectively: once, few, many, or a class where the clone is expanded.

clone_size,d_call,j_call,v_call,cdr3_nt,cdr3_aa
NA,NA,TRBJ1-5,TRBV19,TGTGCCAGTAGTATATCGGGCAATCAGCCCCAGCATTTT,CASSISGNQPQHF
NA,TRBD1,TRBJ2-2,TRBV9,TGTGCCAGCAGCGCGACCCTAACAGGGGGCAGTCAGGGCGGGGAGCTGTTTTTT,CASSATLTGGSQGGELFF
once,NA,TRBJ1-5,TRBV6-1,TGTGCCAGCAGTGAATATGGAGACCGGCATCATCAGCCCCAGCATTTT,CASSEYGDRHHQPQHF
NA,TRBD1,TRBJ2-7,TRBV9,TGTGCCAGCAGCGCCCGGACAGGAACGGACCCCGAGCAGTACTTC,CASSARTGTDPEQYF
once,NA,TRBJ1-1,TRBV7-6,TGTGCCAGCAGCTTAGCGTTCATAGGGGCCGGCACTGAAGCTTTCTTT,CASSLAFIGAGTEAFF
once,NA,TRBJ1-1,TRBV5-4,TGTGCCAGCAGCTTGGCAGGTCTGGACACTGAAGCTTTCTTT,CASSLAGLDTEAFF
NA,NA,TRBJ1-2,TRBV27,TGTGCCAGCAGTTTATCGTCTGGAAGGGCCCCTAACTATGGCTACACCTTC,CASSLSSGRAPNYGYTF
once,TRBD1,TRBJ2-3,TRBV19,TGTGCCAGTAGTACCCTCCGGGACAGGGGGCTGGATACGCAGTATTTT,CASSTLRDRGLDTQYF
NA,NA,TRBJ2-3,TRBV30,TGTGCCGGGTCGGGACAACTCGATCCAGATACGCAGTATTTT,CAGSGQLDPDTQYF
NA,NA,TRBJ2-3,TRBV27,TGTGCCAGCAGCCGAAGACAGCCCAGTGTTCGCATTTCGCAGTATTTT,CASSRRQPSVRISQYF